A selection of T cell receptor beta chains follows, all from one sample in a study of CD8 T cells in ankylosing spondylitis. TCRdb analysed the 5' RACE reads with MiXCR anew, one entry per CDR3 protein. The sample has about 450,000 distinct CDR3 sequences, approximately 26% seen once. Sequencing was performed on blood, either unsorted or a sorted T cell fraction (not recorded which). The origin of the receptors is a male donor with ankylosing spondylitis. Both conserved end residues are part of each CDR3.

j_call	cdr3_length	v_call	cdr3_aa
TRBJ1-4	14	TRBV3-1	CASSPRDSNEKLFF
TRBJ2-3	14	TRBV19	CASRSQPSTDTQYF
TRBJ2-3	15	TRBV5-1	CASSLDWGSADTQYF
TRBJ2-1	14	TRBV11-3	CASSLALAYNEQFF
TRBJ2-1	12	TRBV5-1	CASSDSGNEQFF
TRBJ1-2	14	TRBV7-2	CASTLSGSSYGYTF
TRBJ2-3	21	TRBV6-4	CASRERFRTGIRLTSTDTQYF
TRBJ2-7	14	TRBV12-3/TRBV12-4	CASSLNGGAYEQYF
TRBJ2-3	15	TRBV15	CATSEGQGSPDTQYF
TRBJ1-2	13	TRBV27	CASSPDRVSGYTF
TRBJ2-3	14	TRBV13	CASSLWTGTDTQYF
TRBJ1-5	13	TRBV20-1	CSALAGSNQPQHF
TRBJ2-3	16	TRBV20-1	CSAPRRVAESTDTQYF
TRBJ2-7	12	TRBV25-1	CASSGGGDEQYF
TRBJ2-7	14	TRBV20-1	CSASWDRVIYEQYF
TRBJ1-3	14	TRBV29-1	CSGCRARGPNTIYF
TRBJ2-1	14	TRBV29-1	CSVDALANGNEQFF
TRBJ1-1	13	TRBV12-3/TRBV12-4	CASGGHLNTEAFF
TRBJ2-1	14	TRBV20-1	CSASVSGTLNEQFF
TRBJ2-2	14	TRBV20-1	CSATRSGTAGELFF
TRBJ2-3	14	TRBV19	CASSRSGVTDTQYF
TRBJ2-5	13	TRBV18	CASSSPIQETQYF
TRBJ1-1	14	TRBV5-1	CASSLDKSNTEAFF
TRBJ1-2	14	TRBV2	CASTEAGLGQGYTF
TRBJ2-6	15	TRBV7-9	CASSLAGTGANVLTF
TRBJ2-3	17	TRBV4-2	CASSQDPQDFGTDTQYF
TRBJ2-7	12	TRBV3-1	CASSSFSYEQYF
TRBJ2-7	15	TRBV9	CASSVTGTSDYEQYF
TRBJ2-3	15	TRBV2	CASRDRSGGTDTQYF
TRBJ1-2	13	TRBV2	CAVKPDLFYGYTF
TRBJ1-1	14	TRBV5-1	CASSVRSRGTEAFF
TRBJ2-7	12	TRBV20-1	CSARVNPYEQYF
TRBJ1-2	14	TRBV4-1	CASSAQQGTDGYTF
TRBJ2-2	14	TRBV5-1	CASSMGTARGELFF
TRBJ1-5	21	TRBV12-3/TRBV12-4	CASSSNNPWGFSSADNQPQHF
TRBJ1-5	15	TRBV5-1	CASSFESTGGMPQHF